At least ten counts were recorded for the clone carrying this T cell receptor beta chain. Its specificity is not known. This CDR3 contains 15 residues. Trimming stripped 2 bases from V and 6 bases from J, with 14 bases between. Germline values: CDR1 SGHRS, CDR2 YFSETQ. This sample was included in a study of T-cell reconstitution after alpha-beta-depleted transplantation in children. This sample's TCRbeta library carried unique molecular identifier barcodes. From the PCR reads, TCRdb called clonotypes with MiXCR, one entry per CDR3 protein. The sample yields approximately 520,000 distinct CDR3 sequences, about an eighth seen once. Study-level points and caveats: Some patients owed their high day-60 TCRbeta diversity to surviving recipient T cells and thymic progenitors.

The clonotype comes from a female patient aged 2-9 years who had a stem cell transplant for aplastic anemia, so the T cells may come from the graft donor. J is TRBJ2-2 and V is TRBV5-1, with D tentatively TRBD2 (5 bases). Sequenced material: PBMCs, mostly from graft donor cells, taken 180 days after TCRalphabeta/CD19-depleted stem cell transplant. The CDR3 DNA follows: TGCGCCAGCAGCTTTGAGGTTCGAGGGTCCGGGGAGCTGTTTTTT. It specifies CASSFEVRGSGELFF.